A selection of T cell receptor beta chains follows, all from one sample in a study of CD8 T cells in ankylosing spondylitis. TCRdb passed the 5' RACE reads through MiXCR, listing each CDR3 protein once. The table includes roughly 700,000 distinct CDR3 sequences, around 20% detected once. Sequenced: blood, either unsorted or a sorted T cell fraction (not recorded which). All receptors derive from a male donor with ankylosing spondylitis. CDR3s include the opening cysteine and the closing phenylalanine or tryptophan. A D gene is named only where the DNA matches it firmly. The size entry is marked missing in some rows and otherwise reads once, few, many or a size class.

j_gene: TRBJ1-4
d_gene: TRBD1
v_gene: TRBV4-2
abundance: -
CDR3aa: CASSRRTGTTNEKLFF
CDR3nt: TGTGCCAGCAGCCGACGGACAGGAACTACTAATGAAAAACTGTTTTTT

j_gene: TRBJ2-1
d_gene: TRBD1
v_gene: TRBV20-1
abundance: -
CDR3aa: CSARDAGTVGDEQFF
CDR3nt: TGCAGTGCTAGAGATGCAGGGACAGTTGGTGATGAGCAGTTCTTC

j_gene: TRBJ2-1
d_gene: TRBD2
v_gene: TRBV9
abundance: few
CDR3aa: CASSGVGGRGYEQFF
CDR3nt: TGTGCCAGCAGCGGAGTCGGCGGGAGGGGGTATGAGCAGTTCTTC

j_gene: TRBJ2-1
d_gene: -
v_gene: TRBV29-1
abundance: few
CDR3aa: CSVEGDGSSYNEQFF
CDR3nt: TGCAGCGTTGAAGGGGACGGAAGCTCCTACAATGAGCAGTTCTTC

j_gene: TRBJ2-2
d_gene: -
v_gene: TRBV9
abundance: -
CDR3aa: CASSTRSSGKLFF
CDR3nt: TGTGCCAGCAGCACCCGGAGCTCCGGGAAGCTGTTTTTT

j_gene: TRBJ1-5
d_gene: -
v_gene: TRBV7-9
abundance: few
CDR3aa: CASSRGGVNQPQHF
CDR3nt: TGTGCCAGCAGCCGTGGAGGGGTTAATCAGCCCCAGCATTTT

j_gene: TRBJ1-2
d_gene: -
v_gene: TRBV12-3/TRBV12-4
abundance: few
CDR3aa: CASSRETRVDYGYTF
CDR3nt: TGTGCCAGCAGTAGGGAGACCAGGGTTGACTATGGCTACACCTTC

j_gene: TRBJ1-5
d_gene: TRBD1
v_gene: TRBV7-9
abundance: few
CDR3aa: CASSLVGQAENQPQHF
CDR3nt: TGTGCCAGCAGCTTAGTGGGACAGGCGGAGAATCAGCCCCAGCATTTT

j_gene: TRBJ2-4
d_gene: -
v_gene: TRBV6-2/TRBV6-3
abundance: -
CDR3aa: CASRVGGIAKNIQYF
CDR3nt: TGTGCCAGCAGGGTCGGCGGGATAGCCAAAAACATTCAGTACTTC

j_gene: TRBJ2-2
d_gene: -
v_gene: TRBV24-1
abundance: few
CDR3aa: CATSDLRGRELFF
CDR3nt: TGTGCCACCAGTGATCTGAGGGGCCGGGAGCTGTTTTTT

j_gene: TRBJ2-2
d_gene: -
v_gene: TRBV7-6
abundance: few
CDR3aa: CASSLRRRADGEPNTGELFF
CDR3nt: TGTGCCAGCAGCCTACGCCGCCGAGCGGACGGCGAGCCGAACACCGGGGAGCTGTTTTTT

j_gene: TRBJ1-4
d_gene: -
v_gene: TRBV12-3/TRBV12-4
abundance: many
CDR3aa: CASSLNEKLFF
CDR3nt: TGTGCCAGCTCACTAAATGAAAAACTGTTTTTT

j_gene: TRBJ2-5
d_gene: -
v_gene: TRBV6-5
abundance: -
CDR3aa: CASSYSGTGKQETQYF
CDR3nt: TGTGCCAGCAGTTACTCTGGAACAGGGAAGCAAGAGACCCAGTACTTC

j_gene: TRBJ2-5
d_gene: -
v_gene: TRBV5-1
abundance: few
CDR3aa: CASTSQGQIQETQYF
CDR3nt: TGCGCCAGCACTTCGCAGGGCCAAATCCAAGAGACCCAGTACTTC

j_gene: TRBJ2-1
d_gene: -
v_gene: TRBV18
abundance: -
CDR3aa: CASSPGPNSNEQFF
CDR3nt: TGTGCCAGCTCACCGGGACCCAATTCCAATGAGCAGTTCTTC

j_gene: TRBJ2-5
d_gene: -
v_gene: TRBV20-1
abundance: few
CDR3aa: CSAGELGETQYF
CDR3nt: TGCAGTGCGGGGGAGCTCGGGGAGACCCAGTACTTC

j_gene: TRBJ2-3
d_gene: TRBD2
v_gene: TRBV28
abundance: -
CDR3aa: CASSSSGLAGGVLTDTQYF
CDR3nt: TGTGCCAGCAGTTCATCAGGACTAGCGGGAGGGGTACTCACAGATACGCAGTATTTT

j_gene: TRBJ1-4
d_gene: -
v_gene: TRBV20-1
abundance: -
CDR3aa: CSASEAPNEKLFF
CDR3nt: TGCAGTGCTTCGGAAGCCCCTAATGAAAAACTGTTTTTT

j_gene: TRBJ2-1
d_gene: TRBD2
v_gene: TRBV9
abundance: many
CDR3aa: CASSPMAWTSENNEQFF
CDR3nt: TGTGCCAGCAGCCCCATGGCCTGGACTAGCGAAAACAATGAGCAGTTCTTC

j_gene: TRBJ2-3
d_gene: TRBD2
v_gene: TRBV10-3
abundance: few
CDR3aa: CAISESGTSLAQYF
CDR3nt: TGTGCCATCAGTGAGTCCGGGACTAGCCTGGCGCAGTATTTT

j_gene: TRBJ1-1
d_gene: -
v_gene: TRBV4-3
abundance: -
CDR3aa: CASSQGPAGETEAFF
CDR3nt: TGCGCCAGCAGCCAAGGTCCCGCAGGGGAAACTGAAGCTTTCTTT

j_gene: TRBJ2-1
d_gene: -
v_gene: TRBV7-2
abundance: many
CDR3aa: CASSLDRGWNEQFF
CDR3nt: TGTGCCAGCAGCTTAGATCGGGGTTGGAATGAGCAGTTCTTC

j_gene: TRBJ2-3
d_gene: TRBD1
v_gene: TRBV7-2
abundance: few
CDR3aa: CASSSGAGGRGDTQYF
CDR3nt: TGTGCCAGCAGCTCCGGGGCAGGGGGTAGGGGAGATACGCAGTATTTT

j_gene: TRBJ2-7
d_gene: TRBD1
v_gene: TRBV12-3/TRBV12-4
abundance: -
CDR3aa: CASSKPNRGNGYEQYF
CDR3nt: TGTGCCAGCAGCAAGCCTAACAGGGGTAATGGCTACGAGCAGTACTTC

j_gene: TRBJ2-5
d_gene: TRBD2
v_gene: TRBV7-7
abundance: few
CDR3aa: CASSPRGGLAEETQYF
CDR3nt: TGTGCCAGCAGCCCTAGGGGAGGACTAGCGGAGGAGACCCAGTACTTC

j_gene: TRBJ1-1
d_gene: TRBD1
v_gene: TRBV6-1
abundance: -
CDR3aa: CASSRNRGATEAFF
CDR3nt: TGTGCCAGCAGTAGGAACAGGGGTGCCACTGAAGCTTTCTTT

j_gene: TRBJ2-7
d_gene: -
v_gene: TRBV2
abundance: few
CDR3aa: CASSRRTGNGEQYF
CDR3nt: TGTGCCAGCAGTCGGCGTACAGGGAATGGCGAGCAGTACTTC

j_gene: TRBJ2-7
d_gene: TRBD1
v_gene: TRBV20-1
abundance: -
CDR3aa: CSARVWDSYEQYF
CDR3nt: TGCAGTGCTAGAGTGTGGGACAGCTACGAGCAGTACTTC

j_gene: TRBJ1-2
d_gene: -
v_gene: TRBV20-1
abundance: few
CDR3aa: CSASFNYGYTF
CDR3nt: TGCAGTGCGAGCTTCAACTATGGCTACACCTTC

j_gene: TRBJ1-2
d_gene: -
v_gene: TRBV5-1
abundance: few
CDR3aa: CASSLEVSHPYYGYTF
CDR3nt: TGCGCCAGCAGCTTGGAAGTCAGCCACCCATACTATGGCTACACCTTC

j_gene: TRBJ2-1
d_gene: -
v_gene: TRBV4-2
abundance: -
CDR3aa: CASSLSADTTYNEQFF
CDR3nt: TGTGCCAGCAGCCTATCGGCAGACACGACGTACAATGAGCAGTTCTTC

j_gene: TRBJ2-1
d_gene: -
v_gene: TRBV7-9
abundance: -
CDR3aa: CASSDTHTEQFF
CDR3nt: TGTGCCAGCAGCGACACACACACTGAGCAGTTCTTC

j_gene: TRBJ1-5
d_gene: -
v_gene: TRBV5-1
abundance: many
CDR3aa: CASSVDSNQPQHF
CDR3nt: TGTGCCAGCAGCGTAGACTCCAATCAGCCCCAGCATTTT

j_gene: TRBJ2-7
d_gene: -
v_gene: TRBV12-3/TRBV12-4
abundance: few
CDR3aa: CASGRDSPYEQYF
CDR3nt: TGTGCCAGCGGGAGGGACAGCCCATACGAGCAGTACTTC

j_gene: TRBJ1-2
d_gene: -
v_gene: TRBV30
abundance: few
CDR3aa: CAWRIQRRTYYGYTF
CDR3nt: TGTGCCTGGAGGATCCAGAGAAGGACATACTATGGCTACACCTTC

j_gene: TRBJ2-1
d_gene: TRBD2
v_gene: TRBV12-5
abundance: -
CDR3aa: CASGLTGGLNEQFF
CDR3nt: TGTGCTAGTGGTTTGACGGGAGGGCTCAATGAGCAGTTCTTC